The 11 T cell receptor beta chains below all came from one sample that was sequenced in a study of cytomegalovirus exposure and HLA in healthy donors. PCR used 60 Vbeta primers and 13 Jbeta primers. Sequencing used immunoSEQ multiplex PCR; TCRdb keeps in-frame clones, though not all of them. There are some 200,000 clones in the sample; 60% to 85% occur only once, and less than 2% lies in the top ten. The sample was PBMCs. All receptors derive from a girl aged 10 to 17 in good health and CMV-seropositive.

The chain couples TRBV4-2 to TRBJ2-7, with 7 bases identical to TRBD2. CDR1 is LGHNA, CDR2 YNFKEQ, per germline. V lost 1 base, J lost 1 base, and 7 bases stayed unmatched. The CDR3 spans 16 residues. This CDR3 reads CASSQGTSGESYEQYF. The CDR3 DNA sequence: TGTGCCAGCAGCCAAGGGACGAGCGGGGAGTCCTACGAGCAGTACTTC.

This chain links TRBV11-2 with TRBJ1-2; no reliable D call. The germline V and J ends were trimmed by 3 bases and 8 bases, with 16 bases remaining between them. CDR3 length: 14 residues. Germline-derived CDR1 and CDR2 are SGHAT and FQNNGV. The chain's CDR3 is CASSLSSEWSGYTF. The CDR3 nucleotides read TGTGCCAGCAGCTTGAGCTCCGAATGGTCGGGCTACACCTTC.

A note on this clone: Relative to the germline gene, one junction end is altered; a read error may explain this. V gene TRBV7-6 combines with J gene TRBJ2-5; TRBD2 matches 9 bases. The CDR3 is made up of 16 amino acids. Germline CDR1 SGHVS, CDR2 FNYEAQ. The CDR3 spells CASSLAGLGVGETQYF. CDR3 DNA: TGTGCCAGCAGCCTAGCGGGGCTAGGGGTAGGAGAGACCCAGTACTTC.

This rearrangement joins TRBV6-5 to TRBJ1-4, with TRBD1 matching over 7 bases. This CDR3 region has 15 residues. Germline CDR1 reads MNHEY; CDR2 reads SVGAGI. V shed 6 bases, J shed 7 bases, and the junction held 11 bases outside the gene matches. This chain's CDR3 is CASSIRQGLREKLFF. The DNA for the CDR3 is TGTGCCAGCAGCATCCGACAGGGTTTACGTGAAAAACTGTTTTTT.

The rearrangement links TRBV6-5 to TRBJ1-6; TRBD1 agrees at 7 bases. Germline V gives CDR1 MNHEY, CDR2 SVGAGI. The CDR3 covers 13 residues. Trimming removed 5 bases from V and 16 bases from J; junction bases left unmatched: 11. CDR3 in amino acids: CASSNRDRTLLHF. CDR3 coding DNA: TGTGCCAGCAGTAACCGGGACAGAACTTTGCTCCACTTT.

CDR3 sequence: CAFAPEVGQTLDEQYF. The CDR3 nucleotides are TGTGCCTTTGCCCCCGAGGTGGGACAAACACTGGACGAGCAGTACTTC. The rearrangement links TRBV30 to TRBJ2-7, with a weak D call TRBD1 (6 bases). The CDR3 runs 16 residues. Germline values: CDR1 GTSNPN, CDR2 SVGIG (reference sequence). V was clipped by 7 bases and J by 5 bases, with 27 bases between them.

The J gene is TRBJ2-6, the V gene TRBV7-9; tentatively, D is TRBD2 (6 bases). Trimming left V 1 base short and J 2 bases short, with 6 bases between. Germline CDR1 and CDR2: SEHNR and FQNEAQ (reference sequence). The CDR3 is made up of 15 amino acids. DNA of the CDR3: TGTGCCAGCAGCTTAGGGGGGGCTGGGGCCAACGTCCTGACTTTC. As protein: CASSLGGAGANVLTF.

This chain links TRBV6-5 with TRBJ1-2; a weak D match, TRBD1 (6 bases). The ends were cut back, 11 bases at V and 7 bases at J, with 14 bases in the middle. Looked up from germline, CDR1 is MNHEY and CDR2 is SVGAGI. The CDR3 extends over 11 amino acids. The chain's CDR3 is CASRRGAGYTF. Here the CDR3 DNA reads TGTGCCTCCCGGCGGGGGGCTGGCTACACCTTC.

The J gene is TRBJ1-1, the V gene TRBV10-3, with 7 bases identical to TRBD1. V trimming: 4 bases; J trimming: 0 bases; junction bases outside the gene matches: 8. From germline, CDR1 is ENHRY and CDR2 SYGVKD. The CDR3 spans 16 residues. For the CDR3, the DNA is TGTGCCATCAGTGGGTCAGGGGGACCGATGAACACTGAAGCTTTCTTT. Encoded protein: CAISGSGGPMNTEAFF.

The chain employs TRBV11-2 and TRBJ1-1; tentative D call: TRBD1 (5 bases). The CDR3 contains 17 residues. Germline CDR1 SGHAT, CDR2 FQNNGV. Trimming took off 0 bases at V and 2 bases at J, with 16 bases between the two ends. In nucleotides, the CDR3 is TGTGCCAGCAGCTTAGAGCCCTTTCAGGGTCCTAACACTGAAGCTTTCTTT. Amino acid sequence: CASSLEPFQGPNTEAFF.

This clone was seen only a few times. The chain has TRBV10-1 and TRBJ1-4, with D maybe TRBD1 (6 bases). Between the trimmed V and J ends, which lost 4 bases and 7 bases, there was a span of 10 bases. The germline gives CDR1 WNHNN, CDR2 SYGVQD (reference sequence). The CDR3 has 13 amino acids. This CDR3 is CASSGRGAEKLFF. As DNA, the CDR3 is TGCGCCAGCAGTGGACGGGGGGCTGAAAAACTGTTTTTT.